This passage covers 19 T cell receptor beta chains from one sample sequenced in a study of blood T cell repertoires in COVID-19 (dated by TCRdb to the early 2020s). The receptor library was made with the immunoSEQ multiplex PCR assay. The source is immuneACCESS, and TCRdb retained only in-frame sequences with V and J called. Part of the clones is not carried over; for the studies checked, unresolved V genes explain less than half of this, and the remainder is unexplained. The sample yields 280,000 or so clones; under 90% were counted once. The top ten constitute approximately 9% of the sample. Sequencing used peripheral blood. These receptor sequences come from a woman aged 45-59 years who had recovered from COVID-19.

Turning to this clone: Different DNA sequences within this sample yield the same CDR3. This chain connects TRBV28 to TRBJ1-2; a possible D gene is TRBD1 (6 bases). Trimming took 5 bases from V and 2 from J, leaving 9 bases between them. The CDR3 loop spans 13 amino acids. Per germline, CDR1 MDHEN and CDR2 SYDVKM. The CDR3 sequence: CASSVTGNYGYTF. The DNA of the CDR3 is TGTGCCAGCAGTGTCACAGGGAACTATGGCTACACCTTC.

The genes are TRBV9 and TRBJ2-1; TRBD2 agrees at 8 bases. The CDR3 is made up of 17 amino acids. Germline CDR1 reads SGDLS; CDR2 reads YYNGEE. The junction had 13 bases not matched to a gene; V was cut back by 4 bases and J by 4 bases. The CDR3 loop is CASSNPFSGKDYNEQFF. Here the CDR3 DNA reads TGTGCCAGCAGCAACCCTTTTAGCGGGAAGGATTACAATGAGCAGTTCTTC. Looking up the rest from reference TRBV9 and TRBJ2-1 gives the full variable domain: DSGVTQTPKHLITATGQRVTLRCSPRSGDLSVYWYQQSLDQGLQFLIQYYNGEERAKGNILERFSAQQFPDLHSELNLSSLELGDSALYFCASSNPFSGKDYNEQFFGPGTRLTVL.

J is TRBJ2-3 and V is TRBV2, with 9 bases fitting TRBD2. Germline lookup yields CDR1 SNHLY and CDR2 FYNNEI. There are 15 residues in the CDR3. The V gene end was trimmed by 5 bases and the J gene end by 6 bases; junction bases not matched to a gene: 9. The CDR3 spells CASSQGTSLFDTQYF. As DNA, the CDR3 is TGTGCCAGCAGTCAAGGGACTAGCCTTTTCGATACGCAGTATTTT.

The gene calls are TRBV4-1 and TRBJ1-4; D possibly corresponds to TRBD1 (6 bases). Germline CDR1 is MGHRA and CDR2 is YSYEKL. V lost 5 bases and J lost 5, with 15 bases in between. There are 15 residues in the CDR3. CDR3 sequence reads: CASSAQVGANEKLFF. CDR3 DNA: TGCGCCAGCAGCGCCCAGGTGGGGGCAAATGAAAAACTGTTTTTT.

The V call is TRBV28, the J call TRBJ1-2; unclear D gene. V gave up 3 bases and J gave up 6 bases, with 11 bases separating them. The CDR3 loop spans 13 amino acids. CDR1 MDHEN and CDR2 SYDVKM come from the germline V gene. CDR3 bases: TGTGCCAGCAGTTTTCAGCGAGGGCATGGCTACACCTTC. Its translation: CASSFQRGHGYTF.

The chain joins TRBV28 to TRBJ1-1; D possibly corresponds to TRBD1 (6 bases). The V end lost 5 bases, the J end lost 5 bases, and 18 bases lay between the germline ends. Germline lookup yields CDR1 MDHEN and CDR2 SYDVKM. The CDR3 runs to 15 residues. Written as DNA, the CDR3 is TGTGCCAGCAGTCAAGCGGACAGATCCGGGACTGAAGCTTTCTTT. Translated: CASSQADRSGTEAFF.

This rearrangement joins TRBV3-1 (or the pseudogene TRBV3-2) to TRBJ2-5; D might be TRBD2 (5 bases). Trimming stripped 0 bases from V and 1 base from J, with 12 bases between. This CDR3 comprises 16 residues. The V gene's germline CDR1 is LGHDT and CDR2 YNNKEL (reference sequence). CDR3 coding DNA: TGTGCCAGCAGCCAAGATTGGTCGGAGGTCCAAGAGACCCAGTACTTC. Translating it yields CASSQDWSEVQETQYF.

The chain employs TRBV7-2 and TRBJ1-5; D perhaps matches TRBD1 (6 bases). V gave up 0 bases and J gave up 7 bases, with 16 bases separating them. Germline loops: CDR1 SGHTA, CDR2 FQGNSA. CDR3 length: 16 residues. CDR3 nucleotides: TGTGCCAGCAGCTTAGCCACGGGTACAGGGACCCAGCCCCAGCATTTT. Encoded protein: CASSLATGTGTQPQHF.

As DNA, the CDR3 is TGCGCCAGCAGCCCTCTTTGGCGGGACCACAACACCGGGGAGCTGTTTTTT. Translating it yields CASSPLWRDHNTGELFF. This chain links TRBV5-1 with TRBJ2-2, with D possibly TRBD2 on 6 matching bases. This CDR3 has 17 residues. V was shortened by 4 bases and J by 2 bases, with 18 bases between the two germline ends. CDR1 and CDR2 from the germline V gene are SGHRS and YFSETQ.

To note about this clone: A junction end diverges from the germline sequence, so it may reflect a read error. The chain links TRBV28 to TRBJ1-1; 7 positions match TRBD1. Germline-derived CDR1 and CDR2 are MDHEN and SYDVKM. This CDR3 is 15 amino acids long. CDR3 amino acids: CASRPGTALARELSF. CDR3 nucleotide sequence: TGTGCCAGCAGACCAGGGACAGCCCTAGCCCGGGAGCTTTCCTTT.

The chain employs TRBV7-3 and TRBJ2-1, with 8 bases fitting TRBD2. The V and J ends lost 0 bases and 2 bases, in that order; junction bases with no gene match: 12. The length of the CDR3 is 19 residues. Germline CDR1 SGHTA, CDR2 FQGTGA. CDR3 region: CASSLTPLLSGAAYNEQFF. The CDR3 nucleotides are TGTGCCAGCAGCTTAACCCCACTTCTTAGCGGGGCCGCCTACAATGAGCAGTTCTTC.

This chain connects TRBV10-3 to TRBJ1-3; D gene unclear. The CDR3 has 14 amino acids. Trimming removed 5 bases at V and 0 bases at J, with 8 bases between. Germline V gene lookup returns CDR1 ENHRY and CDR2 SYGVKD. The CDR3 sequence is CAISPGGSGNTIYF. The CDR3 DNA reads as TGTGCCATCAGTCCGGGAGGCTCTGGAAACACCATATATTTT.

The CDR3 spells CATSDGGYEQYF. The DNA for the CDR3 is TGTGCCACCAGTGACGGGGGCTACGAGCAGTACTTC. The rearrangement uses TRBV24-1 and TRBJ2-7, with a tentative D call TRBD2 (6 bases). The V and J ends lost 4 bases and 3 bases respectively, with 6 bases between them. The germline V gene encodes CDR1 KGHDR and CDR2 SFDVKD. This CDR3 spans 12 amino acids.

As DNA, the CDR3 is TGTGCCAGCAGTTTATATCCCCCGGGACTCGACTCGGGGGAGCAGTACTTC. Translating gives CASSLYPPGLDSGEQYF. The chain has TRBV27 and TRBJ2-7; D may be TRBD2 (6 bases). Germline lookup yields CDR1 MNHEY and CDR2 SMNVEV (reference sequence). Deletions cut 1 base from V and 7 bases from J, with 23 bases between. This CDR3 region has 17 residues.

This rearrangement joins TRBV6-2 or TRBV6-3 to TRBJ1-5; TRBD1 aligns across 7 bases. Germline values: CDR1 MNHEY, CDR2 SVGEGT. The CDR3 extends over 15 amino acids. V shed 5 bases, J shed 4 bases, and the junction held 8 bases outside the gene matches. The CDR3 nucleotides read TGTGCCAGCAGTGATGGACAGGCCCCGAATCAGCCCCAGCATTTT. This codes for CASSDGQAPNQPQHF.

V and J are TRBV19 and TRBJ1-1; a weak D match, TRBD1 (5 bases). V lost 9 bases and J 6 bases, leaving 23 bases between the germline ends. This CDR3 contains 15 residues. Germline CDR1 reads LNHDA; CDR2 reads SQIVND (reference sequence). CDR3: CASLSSRGDIAEAFF. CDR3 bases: TGTGCCAGCCTTTCTTCCCGGGGGGATATAGCTGAAGCTTTCTTT.

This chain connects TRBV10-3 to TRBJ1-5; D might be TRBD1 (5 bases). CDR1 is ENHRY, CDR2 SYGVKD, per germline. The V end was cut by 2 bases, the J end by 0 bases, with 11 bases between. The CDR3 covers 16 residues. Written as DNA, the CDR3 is TGTGCCATCAGTGAGGCAGGGTTAGATAGCAATCAGCCCCAGCATTTT. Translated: CAISEAGLDSNQPQHF.

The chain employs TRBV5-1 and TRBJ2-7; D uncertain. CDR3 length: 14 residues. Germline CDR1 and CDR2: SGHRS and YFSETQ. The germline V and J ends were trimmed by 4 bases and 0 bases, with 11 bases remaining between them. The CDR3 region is CASSPNSASYEQYF. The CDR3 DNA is TGCGCCAGCAGCCCTAACTCTGCCTCCTACGAGCAGTACTTC.

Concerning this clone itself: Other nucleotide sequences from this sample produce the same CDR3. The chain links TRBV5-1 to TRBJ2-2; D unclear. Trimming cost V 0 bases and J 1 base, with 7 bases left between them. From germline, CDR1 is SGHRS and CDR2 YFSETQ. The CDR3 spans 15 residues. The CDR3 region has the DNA TGCGCCAGCAGCTTGGGGCAGGTGAACACCGGGGAGCTGTTTTTT. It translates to CASSLGQVNTGELFF.